This T cell receptor (beta chain) appears in the sequencing data of a study of T-cell memory formation after mild COVID-19. Study details: TCR clusters were mostly confined to one donor each.

Each CDR3 protein gets one entry after TCRdb re-called the 5' RACE reads with MiXCR. The table has around 150,000 distinct CDR3 sequences, 13% to 15% seen once. Whole-study results and caveats: CD4+ bias marked clones expanding day 15 to 37, unlike balanced contracting clones.

This clonotype appeared a few times. Its cognate antigen is unknown. CDR1 and CDR2 from the germline V gene are MGHDK and SYGVNS. V was cut by 3 bases and J by 3 bases, with 9 bases left in between. This CDR3 comprises 14 residues. This receptor was identified in an adult woman who had mild COVID-19 (a few samples of this study predate the infection). Cell type and time point are not known. The genes are TRBV25-1 and TRBJ2-4; possible D gene TRBD1, 7 bases. Sequencing was done on a sample of PBMCs or a T cell subset sorted from them (not recorded which). The CDR3 DNA reads as TGTGCCAGCAGTGACCAGGGGGGCAAAAACATTCAGTACTTC. This codes for CASSDQGGKNIQYF.